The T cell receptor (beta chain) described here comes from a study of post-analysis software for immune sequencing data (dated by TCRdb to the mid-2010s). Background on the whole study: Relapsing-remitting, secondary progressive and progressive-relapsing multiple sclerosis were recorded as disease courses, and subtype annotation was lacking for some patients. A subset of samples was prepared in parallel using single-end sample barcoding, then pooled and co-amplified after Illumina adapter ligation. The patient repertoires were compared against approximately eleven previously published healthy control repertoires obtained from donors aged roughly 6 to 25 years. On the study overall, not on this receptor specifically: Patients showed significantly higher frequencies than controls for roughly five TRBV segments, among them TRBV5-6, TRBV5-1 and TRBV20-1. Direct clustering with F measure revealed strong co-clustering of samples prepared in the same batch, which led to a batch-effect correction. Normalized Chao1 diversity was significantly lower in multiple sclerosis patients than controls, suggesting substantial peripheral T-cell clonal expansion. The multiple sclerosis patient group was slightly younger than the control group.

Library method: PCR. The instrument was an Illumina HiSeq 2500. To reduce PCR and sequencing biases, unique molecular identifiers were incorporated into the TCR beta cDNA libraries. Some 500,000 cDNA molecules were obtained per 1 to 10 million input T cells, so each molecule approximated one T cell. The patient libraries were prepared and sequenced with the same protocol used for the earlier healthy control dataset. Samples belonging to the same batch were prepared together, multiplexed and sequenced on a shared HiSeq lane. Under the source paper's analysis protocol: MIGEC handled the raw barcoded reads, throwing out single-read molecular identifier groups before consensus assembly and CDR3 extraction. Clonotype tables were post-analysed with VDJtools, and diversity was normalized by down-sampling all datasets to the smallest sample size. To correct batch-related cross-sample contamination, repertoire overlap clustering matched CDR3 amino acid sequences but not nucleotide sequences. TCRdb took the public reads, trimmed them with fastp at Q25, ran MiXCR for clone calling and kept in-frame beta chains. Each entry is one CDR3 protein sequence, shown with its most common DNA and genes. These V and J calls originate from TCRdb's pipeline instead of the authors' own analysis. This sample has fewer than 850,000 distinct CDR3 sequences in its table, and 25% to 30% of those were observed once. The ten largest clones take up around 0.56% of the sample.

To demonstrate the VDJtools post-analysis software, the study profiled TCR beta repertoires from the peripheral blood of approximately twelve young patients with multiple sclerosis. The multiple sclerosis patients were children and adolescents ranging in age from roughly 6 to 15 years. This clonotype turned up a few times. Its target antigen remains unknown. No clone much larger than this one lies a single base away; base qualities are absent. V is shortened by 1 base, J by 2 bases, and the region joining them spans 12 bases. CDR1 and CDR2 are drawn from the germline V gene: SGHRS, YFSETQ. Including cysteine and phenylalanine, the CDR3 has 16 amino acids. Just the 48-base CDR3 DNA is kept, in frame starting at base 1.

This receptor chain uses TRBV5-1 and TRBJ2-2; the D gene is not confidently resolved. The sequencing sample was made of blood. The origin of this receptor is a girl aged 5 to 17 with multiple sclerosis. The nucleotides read TGCGCCAGCAGCTTGAATGGCGACGGAAACACCGGGGAGCTGTTTTTT. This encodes CASSLNGDGNTGELFF.